Reported below is one T cell receptor (beta chain). No cognate antigen has been identified for it. The record has no base qualities; no much larger clone is one base away. The sample originates from a study of glioma-infiltrating T cells (dated by TCRdb to about 2016). Regarding the study in general: The low-grade gliomas were WHO grade II oligodendrogliomas or astrocytomas, while the glioblastomas were WHO grade IV tumors sampled at initial diagnosis rather than at recurrent diagnosis. Before surgery, glioma patients were given dexamethasone for six or fewer days. The sequencing target for blood libraries was about 4- to 11-fold coverage of about a million peripheral T cells. Sequencing of TCR alpha- and beta-chain repertoires was performed on glioma tissue, on non-neoplastic brain tissue, and on matched peripheral blood mononuclear cells. To measure how far tissue and blood T-cell populations diverged, each tissue-infiltrating repertoire was compared against the peripheral blood repertoire of the same patient. The paired cohort was made up of three low-grade glioma patients, 7 or 8 primary glioblastoma patients and three non-glioma patients who contributed non-neoplastic brain tissue. Broader findings and caveats from the paper: Only a very small number of CDR3 sequences turned up in both tissue and blood, a result put down to high CDR3 diversity combined with limited sampling. The group comparisons were based on small numbers of patients: three non-neoplastic, three low-grade glioma and roughly eight glioblastoma patients. VJ-independent divergence between tissue and blood was lower than expected in non-neoplastic patients but higher than expected in all gliomas, particularly low-grade gliomas. Patients with low tissue-blood divergence were marked by a signature set of shared blood CDR3 motifs, and this signature set was depleted in highly divergent patients.

From cysteine to phenylalanine, the CDR3 is 15 amino acids long. Left in the record is the CDR3 DNA by itself, 45 bases read in frame from the first base. V ends up 5 bases short and J 2 bases short, with an unmatched junction base count of 6. From a lookup of the germline V gene (reference sequence), CDR1 and CDR2 are MNHEY and SMNVEV. TCR alpha and beta CDR3 regions were amplified with the iRepertoire nested amplicon-rescue multiplex PCR (arm-PCR) platform from RNA. For one-step reverse transcription and amplification, roughly 85-400 ng of tissue mRNA or PBMC total RNA was used as input. Following bead purification, Illumina adapters were added by a secondary multiplex PCR, and the libraries were gel-purified between 200 and 400 bp. Demultiplexing relied on internal 6-nucleotide barcodes carried by the libraries. Sequencing of the libraries was done on an Illumina MiSeq using 2x220 or 2x250 nucleotide paired-end reads. In the authors' own workflow: Paired reads were merged using FLASH 1.2.11 and were aligned to the GRCh37 human genome using BWA-MEM, after which TRA and TRB reads were extracted. For V and J assignment, an IMGT-derived reference of cassette sequences and CDR3 motifs that included pseudogenes was used. Three-frame translation of reads was performed, and productive CDR3s were defined as those with a C...FGXG motif and no stop codons. A clonotype was defined as a unique combination of a V-J cassette pair and a CDR3 amino acid sequence. Hamming distance filtering was applied to reads, with thresholds set by the sequence error rate of each sample in mapped regions. In-frame beta chains were kept once TCRdb had trimmed the public reads at Q25 with fastp and called clones with MiXCR. Each CDR3 protein appears once, grouped with its most common genes and DNA. The V and J calls and clone size are TCRdb's, not the authors'. The table for this sample lists more than 350,000 distinct CDR3 sequences; roughly two fifths of them were counted only once. Approximately 12% of the sample rests with the top ten.

Immediately after resection, surgical brain or tumor specimens were cryofrozen in liquid nitrogen, with peripheral blood cells collected concurrently. The sequence was obtained from a human donor with low-grade glioma or glioblastoma, undergoing nonglioma brain surgery, or in good health (not recorded which). The sample comprised glioma tissue, nonneoplastic brain tissue, or PBMCs (not recorded which). The chain was built from TRBV27 and TRBJ2-5; 9 bases in between match TRBD1. The nucleotides read TGTGCCAGCAGTATTTCCGGACAGGGGCAAGAGACCCAGTACTTC. Protein translation: CASSISGQGQETQYF.